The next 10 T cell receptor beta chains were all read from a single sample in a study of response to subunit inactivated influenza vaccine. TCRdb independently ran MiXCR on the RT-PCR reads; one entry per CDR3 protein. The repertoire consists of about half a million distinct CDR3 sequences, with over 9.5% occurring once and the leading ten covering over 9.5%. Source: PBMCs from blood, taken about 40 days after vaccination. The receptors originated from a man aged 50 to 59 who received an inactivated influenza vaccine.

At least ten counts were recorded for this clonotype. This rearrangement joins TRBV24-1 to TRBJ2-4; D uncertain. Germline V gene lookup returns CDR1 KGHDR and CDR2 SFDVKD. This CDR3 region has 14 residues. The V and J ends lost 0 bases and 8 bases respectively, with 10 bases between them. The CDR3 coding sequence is TGTGCCACCAGTGATTTGAAAGATAGGGACATTCAGTACTTC. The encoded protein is CATSDLKDRDIQYF.

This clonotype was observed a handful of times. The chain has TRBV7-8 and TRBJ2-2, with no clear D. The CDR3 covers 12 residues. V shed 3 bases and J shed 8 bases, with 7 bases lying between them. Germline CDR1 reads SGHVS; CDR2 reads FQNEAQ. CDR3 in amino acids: CASSFVLGELFF. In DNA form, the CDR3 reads TGTGCCAGCAGCTTCGTGCTGGGGGAGCTGTTTTTT.

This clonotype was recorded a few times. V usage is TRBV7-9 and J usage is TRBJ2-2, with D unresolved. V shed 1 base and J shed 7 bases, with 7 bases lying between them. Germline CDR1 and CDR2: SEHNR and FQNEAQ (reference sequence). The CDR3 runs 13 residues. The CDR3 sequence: CASSLEPHGELFF. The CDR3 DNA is TGTGCCAGCAGCTTAGAGCCCCACGGGGAGCTGTTTTTT. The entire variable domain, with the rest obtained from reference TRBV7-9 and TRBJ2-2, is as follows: DTGVSQNPRHKITKRGQNVTFRCDPISEHNRLYWYRQTLGQGPEFLTYFQNEAQLEKSRLLSDRFSAERPKGSFSTLEIQRTEQGDSAMYLCASSLEPHGELFFGEGSRLTVL.

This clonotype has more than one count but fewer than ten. CDR3 loop: CASSERRLNTEAFF. The CDR3 DNA reads TGTGCCAGCAGTGAAAGGCGATTGAACACTGAAGCTTTCTTT. V is TRBV2 and J is TRBJ1-1; D is uncertain. The ends were cut back, 2 bases at V and 0 bases at J, with 7 bases in the middle. Germline V CDR1 and CDR2: SNHLY, FYNNEI. This CDR3 is built from 14 residues.

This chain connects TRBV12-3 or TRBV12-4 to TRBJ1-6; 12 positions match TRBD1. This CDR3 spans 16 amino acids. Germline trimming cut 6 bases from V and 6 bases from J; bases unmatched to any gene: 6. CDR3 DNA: TGTGCCAGCAGCCGAGGGACAGGGGGCCGTAATTCACCCCTCCACTTT. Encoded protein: CASSRGTGGRNSPLHF.

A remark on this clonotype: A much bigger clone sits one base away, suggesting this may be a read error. The CDR3 coding sequence is TGCAGCGTTGAAAGGGGCGGGAGTCCATATACGCAGTATTTT. This gives the protein CSVERGGSPYTQYF. The gene calls are TRBV29-1 and TRBJ2-3; 7 bases align to TRBD2. V dropped 2 bases and J dropped 7; count of bases not matched to a gene: 9. This CDR3 comprises 14 residues. Germline assignment: CDR1 SQVTM and CDR2 ANQGSEA.

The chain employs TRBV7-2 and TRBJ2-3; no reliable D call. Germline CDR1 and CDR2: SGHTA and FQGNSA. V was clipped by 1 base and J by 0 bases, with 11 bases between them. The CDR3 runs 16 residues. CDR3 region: CASSLGGRSSTDTQYF. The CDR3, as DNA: TGTGCCAGCAGCTTAGGGGGTCGGTCGAGCACAGATACGCAGTATTTT.

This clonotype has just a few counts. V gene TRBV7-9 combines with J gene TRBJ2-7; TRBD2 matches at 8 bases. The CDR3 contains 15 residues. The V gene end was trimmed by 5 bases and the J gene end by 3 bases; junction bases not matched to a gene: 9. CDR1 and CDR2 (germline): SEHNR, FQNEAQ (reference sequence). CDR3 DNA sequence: TGTGCCAGCAGCCGAACTAGCGGTAGGAGCTACGAGCAGTACTTC. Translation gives CASSRTSGRSYEQYF.

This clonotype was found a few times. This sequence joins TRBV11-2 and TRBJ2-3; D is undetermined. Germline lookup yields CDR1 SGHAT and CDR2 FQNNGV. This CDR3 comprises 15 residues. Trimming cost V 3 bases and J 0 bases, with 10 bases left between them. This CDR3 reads CASSLRPSSTDTQYF. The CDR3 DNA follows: TGTGCCAGCAGCTTGCGGCCTTCTAGCACAGATACGCAGTATTTT.

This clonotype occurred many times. The CDR3 loop is CSAREFSGRPQETQYF. In DNA, the CDR3 is TGCAGTGCTAGAGAGTTTAGCGGGAGGCCCCAAGAGACCCAGTACTTC. This sequence joins TRBV20-1 and TRBJ2-5, with 10 nucleotides matching TRBD2. CDR3 size: 16 residues. V was clipped by 0 bases and J by 1 base; unmatched bases: 5. From germline, CDR1 is DFQATT and CDR2 SNEGSKA (reference sequence).